These 27 T cell receptor beta chains were all obtained from the same sample, sequenced in a study of OX40 agonist ivuxolimab in advanced cancers. Produced via immunoSEQ multiplex PCR; TCRdb's table is partial and in-frame only. The sample carries roughly 70,000 clones, around 87% recorded once. This sample comprised CD4+ or CD8+ T cells sorted from blood, obtained in a trial of the OX40 agonist ivuxolimab. The receptors derive from an adult with an advanced solid tumor such as melanoma, head and neck, liver or kidney cancer.

This chain connects TRBV28 to TRBJ1-6; D is unresolved. V was pared by 3 bases and J by 5 bases, with 11 bases between. The germline gives CDR1 MDHEN, CDR2 SYDVKM. This CDR3 is built from 15 residues. CDR3 loop: CASSFATRDNSPLHF. CDR3 coding DNA: TGTGCCAGCAGTTTCGCCACTCGAGATAATTCACCCCTCCACTTT.

This chain connects TRBV19 to TRBJ2-7; a possible D gene is TRBD1 (5 bases). Trimming cost V 6 bases and J 4 bases, with 13 bases left between them. Per germline, CDR1 LNHDA and CDR2 SQIVND (reference sequence). The CDR3 contains 13 residues. This chain's CDR3 is CASRSGHNYEQYF. CDR3 coding DNA: TGTGCCAGTAGGTCCGGACACAATTACGAGCAGTACTTC.

The V and J genes are TRBV15 and TRBJ2-2; 7 bases match TRBD1. The CDR3 is made up of 15 amino acids. V gave up 1 base and J gave up 10 bases; unmatched junction bases: 9. The germline V gene encodes CDR1 LNHNV and CDR2 YYDKDF (reference sequence). The DNA for the CDR3 is TGTGCCACCAGCAGAGTGCAGGGGGTATCGGTGGAGCTGTTTTTT. Residues: CATSRVQGVSVELFF.

The V gene is TRBV18, the J gene TRBJ2-2; the D gene is possibly TRBD1 (5 bases). V was shortened by 2 bases and J by 6 bases, with 7 bases between the two germline ends. There are 13 residues in the CDR3. Germline-derived CDR1 and CDR2 are KGHSH and LQKENI. The CDR3 region has the DNA TGTGCCAGCTCACCAAGGGGATCCGGGGAGCTGTTTTTT. Translating it yields CASSPRGSGELFF.

V usage is TRBV25-1 and J usage is TRBJ2-2; 8 positions agree with TRBD2. Germline V gene sequence: CDR1 MGHDK, CDR2 SYGVNS. The CDR3 loop spans 13 amino acids. The V segment lost 7 bases and the J segment 7 bases; nucleotides outside the gene matches: 5. The CDR3 nucleotides read TGTGCCAGCATAGCGGGATCTGTCGGGGAGCTGTTTTTT. Translating gives CASIAGSVGELFF.

The chain has TRBV4-3 and TRBJ1-5; 9 bases are shared with TRBD1. This CDR3 is built from 15 residues. V dropped 2 bases and J dropped 7; count of bases not matched to a gene: 6. Germline V gene sequence: CDR1 LGHNA, CDR2 YSLEER. The CDR3, as DNA: TGCGCCAGCAGCCAAACGGGACAGGGAAGGCAGCCCCAGCATTTT. Its protein is CASSQTGQGRQPQHF.

The J gene is TRBJ2-7, the V gene TRBV2; TRBD2 agrees at 8 bases. J gave up 6 bases and V 7 bases, and 14 bases lay outside the gene matches. From germline, CDR1 is SNHLY and CDR2 FYNNEI. The length of the CDR3 is 15 residues. The CDR3 bases are TGTGCCAGCACCCTGAATCGAGCGGGAGTGGGCGAGCAGTACTTC. It codes for CASTLNRAGVGEQYF.

The rearrangement joins TRBV28 to TRBJ1-2, with D possibly being TRBD1 (5 bases). Germline V gene lookup returns CDR1 MDHEN and CDR2 SYDVKM. This CDR3 has 18 residues. V shed 6 bases and J shed 2 bases, with 25 bases lying between them. The CDR3 DNA follows: TGTGCCAGCAGCTCACTGAGAGGACGGGGGGATAGCAACTATGGCTACACCTTC. It yields the protein CASSSLRGRGDSNYGYTF.

The chain uses TRBV4-2 and TRBJ1-1, with D possibly matching TRBD1 (6 bases). V was trimmed by 6 bases and J by 4 bases, leaving 15 bases between them. The CDR3 is 14 residues long. Germline CDR1 and CDR2: LGHNA and YNFKEQ. The CDR3 spells CASRYQTGPTEAFF. In DNA, the CDR3 is TGTGCCAGCAGATACCAAACAGGGCCCACTGAAGCTTTCTTT.

The chain recombines TRBV11-2 with TRBJ2-2, with 10 bases identical to TRBD2. The CDR3 totals 15 residues. The junction had 5 bases not matched to a gene; V was cut back by 3 bases and J by 7 bases. Germline CDR1 SGHAT, CDR2 FQNNGV. The CDR3: CASSFLAGEDGELFF. CDR3 bases: TGTGCCAGCAGCTTCCTAGCGGGGGAGGACGGGGAGCTGTTTTTT.

The chain recombines TRBV5-1 with TRBJ1-2; 10 positions agree with TRBD1. V gave up 4 bases and J gave up 4 bases; unmatched junction bases: 22. Germline V gene data show CDR1 as SGHRS and CDR2 as YFSETQ. This CDR3 is built from 20 residues. CDR3 residues: CASSPISPGQGMGAGYGYTF. The CDR3 DNA follows: TGCGCCAGCAGCCCCATTTCACCGGGACAGGGGATGGGAGCTGGCTATGGCTACACCTTC.

The chain joins TRBV5-4 to TRBJ1-6, with 7 bases that match TRBD1. Trimming cost V 0 bases and J 9 bases; bases outside gene matches: 6. Germline CDR1 and CDR2: SGHNT and YYREEE (reference sequence). The CDR3 runs to 15 residues. In nucleotides, the CDR3 is TGTGCCAGCAGCTTGGTTGGGACAGAGGGTTCACCCCTCCACTTT. It encodes CASSLVGTEGSPLHF.

The V call is TRBV5-1, the J call TRBJ2-3, with TRBD1 identical over 10 bases. Germline values: CDR1 SGHRS, CDR2 YFSETQ. The CDR3 runs to 16 residues. Trimming at V came to 0 bases and at J to 4 bases, leaving 5 bases not matched to a gene. In DNA, the CDR3 is TGCGCCAGCAGCTTGGCCGGGACAGGGGAGTCAGATACGCAGTATTTT. Encoded protein: CASSLAGTGESDTQYF.

The chain links TRBV5-1 to TRBJ1-1, with 10 bases that match TRBD1. From germline, CDR1 is SGHRS and CDR2 YFSETQ. The CDR3 totals 18 residues. V dropped 3 bases and J dropped 4; count of bases not matched to a gene: 15. The CDR3 reads CASSSAAAGQGTGTEAFF. CDR3 in DNA: TGCGCCAGCAGCTCGGCCGCTGCGGGACAGGGGACTGGCACTGAAGCTTTCTTT. Supplemented by reference TRBV5-1 and TRBJ1-1, the full variable domain reads KAGVTQTPRYLIKTRGQQVTLSCSPISGHRSVSWYQQTPGQGLQFLFEYFSETQRNKGNFPGRFSGRQFSNSRSEMNVSTLELGDSALYLCASSSAAAGQGTGTEAFFGQGTRLTVV.

V gene TRBV28 combines with J gene TRBJ1-4, with a weak D call TRBD1 (5 bases). Germline assignment: CDR1 MDHEN and CDR2 SYDVKM. The CDR3 totals 13 residues. Trimming pared 5 bases from V and 8 bases from J, leaving 12 bases between. The CDR3 sequence is CASSARVGEKLFF. The CDR3 nucleotides are TGTGCCAGCAGTGCCAGGGTTGGGGAAAAACTGTTTTTT.

The chain employs TRBV11-3 and TRBJ2-3; D is possibly TRBD1 (6 bases). Looked up from germline, CDR1 is SGHNT and CDR2 is YENEEA. The CDR3 sequence is 15 residues long. The ends were cut back, 1 base at V and 4 bases at J, with 12 bases in the middle. DNA for the CDR3: TGTGCCAGCAGCTTAGGGGGGCCCAACCCAGATACGCAGTATTTT. It translates to CASSLGGPNPDTQYF.

CDR3 amino acids: CASSSRTGVRTEAFF. CDR3 sequence (DNA): TGTGCCAGCAGTTCCAGGACAGGGGTTCGAACTGAAGCTTTCTTT. V is TRBV6-5 and J is TRBJ1-1, with TRBD1 matching over 9 bases. The germline V gene has CDR1 MNHEY and CDR2 SVGAGI. The length of the CDR3 is 15 residues. Germline trimming cut 4 bases from V and 5 bases from J; bases unmatched to any gene: 8.

This rearrangement joins TRBV6-4 to TRBJ2-2, with 11 bases that match TRBD1. This CDR3 region has 14 residues. Germline trimming cut 6 bases from V and 5 bases from J; bases unmatched to any gene: 2. The germline V gene encodes CDR1 MRHNA and CDR2 SNTAGT. As DNA, the CDR3 is TGTGCCAGCAGGAGGGACAGGGGGACCGGGGAGCTGTTTTTT. Translating it yields CASRRDRGTGELFF.

The chain combines TRBV30 with TRBJ2-1; 7 bases align to TRBD2. Per germline, CDR1 GTSNPN and CDR2 SVGIG (reference sequence). The CDR3 sequence is 14 residues long. The junction had 15 bases not matched to a gene; V was cut back by 4 bases and J by 12 bases. For the CDR3, the DNA is TGTGCCTGGAAGGTCCAGCGGGGAACCTCCGGGCAGTTCTTC. Its protein product is CAWKVQRGTSGQFF.

The gene calls are TRBV30 and TRBJ2-1, with TRBD2 matching over 10 bases. Germline CDR1 GTSNPN, CDR2 SVGIG (reference sequence). The CDR3 sequence is 16 residues long. The CDR3 DNA follows: TGTGCGCTGGAAATCTGGAGCGGGAGGGGGAACAATGAGCAGTTCTTC. It specifies CALEIWSGRGNNEQFF.

The chain recombines TRBV18 with TRBJ2-7; tentative D call: TRBD1 (5 bases). The germline CDR1 and CDR2 sequences are KGHSH and LQKENI. Between the trimmed V and J ends, which lost 4 bases and 2 bases, there was a span of 12 bases. The CDR3 consists of 14 residues. CDR3 sequence: CASSLTESTYEQYF. DNA of the CDR3: TGTGCCAGCTCACTGACAGAGAGTACCTACGAGCAGTACTTC.

This chain links TRBV7-9 with TRBJ1-6; D perhaps matches TRBD1 (5 bases). CDR3 length equals 15 residues. The V end was cut by 3 bases, the J end by 8 bases, with 14 bases between. Germline CDR1 and CDR2: SEHNR and FQNEAQ (reference sequence). The CDR3 is CASSFVKGGDSPLHF. CDR3 DNA: TGTGCCAGCAGCTTTGTCAAGGGAGGGGATTCACCCCTCCACTTT.

The genes are TRBV7-2 and TRBJ2-1, with unresolved D. CDR1 is SGHTA and CDR2 is FQGNSA in the germline V gene. This CDR3 is 16 amino acids long. The germline V and J ends were trimmed by 0 bases and 5 bases, with 14 bases remaining between them. Here the CDR3 DNA reads TGTGCCAGCAGCTTAGCAAGTCTAGGCGGCAACAATGAGCAGTTCTTC. Protein: CASSLASLGGNNEQFF.

The J gene is TRBJ2-3, the V gene TRBV7-3; 7 positions match TRBD1. The CDR3 runs 14 residues. CDR1 SGHTA and CDR2 FQGTGA come from the germline V gene. J was trimmed by 5 bases and V by 1 base; bases with no gene match: 3. This chain's CDR3 is CASSLRRGQDTQYF. The CDR3 DNA follows: TGTGCCAGCAGCTTAAGAAGGGGGCAAGATACGCAGTATTTT.

Points on this clone: The identical CDR3 is also encoded by other nucleotide sequences in the sample. The CDR3 reads CASSLVPGSSGNTIYF. CDR3 nucleotide sequence: TGTGCCAGCAGCTTAGTTCCGGGGAGCTCTGGAAACACCATATATTTT. The chain employs TRBV11-2 and TRBJ1-3; no clear D gene. Germline V gives CDR1 SGHAT, CDR2 FQNNGV. V shed 1 base and J shed 0 bases, with 10 bases lying between them. This CDR3 has 16 amino acids.

This chain connects TRBV14 to TRBJ2-5; D is ambiguous. TRBJ2-7 matches the DNA end more closely, so the J call is doubtful. The CDR3 is 11 amino acids. Germline V gene lookup returns CDR1 SGHDN and CDR2 FVKESK. This CDR3 is CASSHRYEQYF. The CDR3 DNA is TGTGCCAGCAGCCACAGATACGAGCAGTACTTC.

As for this clone: The germline gene is not matched at one end of the junction; a read error may be the cause. The chain carries TRBV28 and TRBJ1-1; D remains ambiguous. Per the germline V gene, CDR1 is MDHEN and CDR2 is SYDVKM. The CDR3 is made up of 10 amino acids. The CDR3 region is CASSLVTREF. CDR3 DNA: TGTGCCAGCAGTTTAGTTACACGCGAATTT.